These T cell receptor beta chains were read from a single sample in a study of blood T cell repertoires in COVID-19. Some clones are missing from TCRdb's copy, which holds only in-frame ones; the method was immunoSEQ multiplex PCR. The sample yields 90,000 to 150,000 clones, 85% seen once. The specimen was peripheral blood. These TCRs come from a man older than 75 with acute or convalescent COVID-19. The CDR3 runs from the conserved cysteine through the conserved F or W. The D gene is left open where the match is weak. Rows give clone size only sometimes, using once, few, many, or a class for an expanded clone.

cdr3_aa: CASSLDTEKGNTIYF
cdr3_nt: TGTGCCAGCAGTTTGGACACCGAAAAAGGAAACACCATATATTTT
clone_size: once
d_call: .
v_call: TRBV6-5
j_call: TRBJ1-3

cdr3_aa: CASSPPGEISNEQFF
cdr3_nt: TGTGCCAGCAGCCCCCCGGGGGAGATTAGCAATGAGCAGTTCTTC
clone_size: .
d_call: .
v_call: TRBV13
j_call: TRBJ2-1

cdr3_aa: CASSLVGGNTEAFF
cdr3_nt: TGCGCCAGCAGCTTGGTCGGGGGGAACACTGAAGCTTTCTTT
clone_size: .
d_call: .
v_call: TRBV5-1
j_call: TRBJ1-1

cdr3_aa: CASSIGRSGYTF
cdr3_nt: TGTGCCAGCAGCATAGGGAGGAGTGGCTACACCTTC
clone_size: .
d_call: .
v_call: TRBV12-3/TRBV12-4
j_call: TRBJ1-2

cdr3_aa: CASSPGDRGNSPLHF
cdr3_nt: TGTGCCAGCAGCCCCGGGGACAGGGGAAATTCACCCCTCCACTTT
clone_size: .
d_call: TRBD1
v_call: TRBV28
j_call: TRBJ1-6

cdr3_aa: CASSLAGNREETQYF
cdr3_nt: TGTGCCAGCAGCTTAGCAGGGAATCGGGAAGAGACCCAGTACTTC
clone_size: .
d_call: .
v_call: TRBV11-3
j_call: TRBJ2-5

cdr3_aa: CSVQGAIEQYF
cdr3_nt: TGCAGCGTGCAGGGGGCAATAGAGCAGTACTTC
clone_size: .
d_call: TRBD1
v_call: TRBV29-1
j_call: TRBJ2-7

cdr3_aa: CASSQRLAGMYNEQFF
cdr3_nt: TGTGCCAGCAGCCAGAGGCTAGCGGGCATGTACAATGAGCAGTTCTTC
clone_size: .
d_call: TRBD2
v_call: TRBV9
j_call: TRBJ2-1

cdr3_aa: CSPAADTQYF
cdr3_nt: TGCAGCCCGGCGGCCGATACGCAGTATTTT
clone_size: .
d_call: .
v_call: TRBV20-1
j_call: TRBJ2-3

cdr3_aa: CASSFQGGETQYF
cdr3_nt: TGCGCCAGCAGCTTTCAGGGGGGAGAGACCCAGTACTTC
clone_size: .
d_call: .
v_call: TRBV5-1
j_call: TRBJ2-5

cdr3_aa: CASSLGSGGLNSPLHF
cdr3_nt: TGCGCCAGCAGCTTGGGGTCAGGGGGACTTAATTCACCCCTCCACTTT
clone_size: .
d_call: TRBD1
v_call: TRBV5-1
j_call: TRBJ1-6

cdr3_aa: CASSQAAGTGSLSPLHF
cdr3_nt: TGCGCCAGCAGCCAAGCCGCCGGGACAGGTAGTTTGTCACCCCTCCACTTT
clone_size: .
d_call: TRBD1
v_call: TRBV4-3
j_call: TRBJ1-6

cdr3_aa: CASTPGWTNTEAFF
cdr3_nt: TGTGCCAGCACGCCGGGGTGGACGAACACTGAAGCTTTCTTT
clone_size: .
d_call: .
v_call: TRBV6-5
j_call: TRBJ1-1

cdr3_aa: CASSNRGSGNTIYF
cdr3_nt: TGTGCCAGTAGTAACAGGGGCTCCGGAAACACCATATATTTT
clone_size: .
d_call: TRBD1
v_call: TRBV19
j_call: TRBJ1-3

cdr3_aa: CASSLDQQGRQYF
cdr3_nt: TGTGCCAGCAGCTTAGACCAACAGGGTCGGCAGTACTTC
clone_size: .
d_call: .
v_call: TRBV11-3
j_call: TRBJ2-7

cdr3_aa: CASSLRGGTANNEQFF
cdr3_nt: TGTGCCAGCAGCTTAAGGGGCGGGACAGCCAACAATGAGCAGTTCTTC
clone_size: .
d_call: .
v_call: TRBV7-2
j_call: TRBJ2-1

cdr3_aa: CASRRLAQETQYF
cdr3_nt: TGTGCCAGCAGAAGACTAGCCCAAGAGACCCAGTACTTC
clone_size: .
d_call: TRBD2
v_call: TRBV7-2
j_call: TRBJ2-5